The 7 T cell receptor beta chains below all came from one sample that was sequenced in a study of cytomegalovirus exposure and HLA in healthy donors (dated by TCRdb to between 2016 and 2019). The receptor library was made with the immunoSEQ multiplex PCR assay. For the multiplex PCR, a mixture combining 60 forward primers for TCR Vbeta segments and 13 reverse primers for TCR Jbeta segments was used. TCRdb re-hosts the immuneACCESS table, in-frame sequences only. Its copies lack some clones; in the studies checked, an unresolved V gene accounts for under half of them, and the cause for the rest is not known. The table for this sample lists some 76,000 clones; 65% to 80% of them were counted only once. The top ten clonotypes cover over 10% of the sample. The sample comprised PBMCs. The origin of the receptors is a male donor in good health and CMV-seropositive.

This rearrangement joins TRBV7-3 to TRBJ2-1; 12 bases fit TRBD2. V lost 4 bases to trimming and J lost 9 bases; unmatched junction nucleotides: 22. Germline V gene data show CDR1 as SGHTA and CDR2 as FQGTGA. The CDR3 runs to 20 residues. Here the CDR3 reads CASSSLGPPTASGRGGEQFF. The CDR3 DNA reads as TGTGCCAGCAGCTCCCTAGGCCCCCCAACGGCTAGCGGGAGGGGGGGTGAGCAGTTCTTC.

CDR3 in amino acids: CASSHNTGAYEQYF. In DNA form, the CDR3 reads TGTGCCAGCAGTCACAATACAGGGGCCTACGAGCAGTACTTC. This rearrangement joins TRBV6-5 to TRBJ2-7; TRBD1 agrees at 7 bases. Germline V gene lookup returns CDR1 MNHEY and CDR2 SVGAGI. The CDR3 runs 14 residues. The ends lost 5 bases at V and 2 bases at J; junction bases unmatched: 6.

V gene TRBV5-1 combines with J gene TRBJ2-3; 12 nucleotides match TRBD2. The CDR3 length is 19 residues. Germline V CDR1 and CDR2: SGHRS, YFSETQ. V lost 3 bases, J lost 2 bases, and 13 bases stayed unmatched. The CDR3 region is CASSSLGRRTSGDTDTQYF. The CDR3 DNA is TGCGCCAGCAGCTCCTTGGGACGGAGGACTAGCGGGGACACAGATACGCAGTATTTT.

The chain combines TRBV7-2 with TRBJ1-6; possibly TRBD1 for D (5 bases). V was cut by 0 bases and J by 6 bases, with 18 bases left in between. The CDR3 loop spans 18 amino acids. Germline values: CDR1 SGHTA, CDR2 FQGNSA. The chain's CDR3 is CASSLAGRRGSGNSPLHF. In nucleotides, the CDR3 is TGTGCCAGCAGCTTAGCGGGACGGAGGGGTTCTGGTAATTCACCCCTCCACTTT.

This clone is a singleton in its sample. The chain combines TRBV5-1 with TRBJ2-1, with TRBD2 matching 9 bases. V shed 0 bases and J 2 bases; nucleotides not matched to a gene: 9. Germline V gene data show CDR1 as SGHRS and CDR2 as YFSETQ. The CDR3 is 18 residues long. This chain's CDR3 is CASSLAGLRGGAYNEQFF. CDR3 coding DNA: TGCGCCAGCAGCTTGGCGGGTTTGCGCGGGGGGGCCTACAATGAGCAGTTCTTC.

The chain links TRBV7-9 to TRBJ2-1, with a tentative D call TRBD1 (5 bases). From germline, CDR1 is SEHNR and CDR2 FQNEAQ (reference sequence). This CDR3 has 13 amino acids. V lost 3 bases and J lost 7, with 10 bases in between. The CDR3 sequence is CASSFSQGNEQFF. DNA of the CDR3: TGTGCCAGCAGCTTCTCTCAGGGAAATGAGCAGTTCTTC.

CDR3: CASSQPPGRGGNEQFF. DNA of the CDR3: TGCGCCAGCAGCCAACCCCCAGGCCGCGGGGGGAATGAGCAGTTCTTC. The chain has TRBV4-3 and TRBJ2-1, with 8 positions matching TRBD2. Losses at the gene ends were 2 bases for V and 7 bases for J; bases not matched to a gene: 10. This CDR3 spans 16 amino acids. Germline assignment: CDR1 LGHNA and CDR2 YSLEER.